This T cell receptor beta chain came from a study of blood T cell repertoires in COVID-19. Study information: T cells, B-cell-depleted T cells, or PBMCs provided the cDNA or gDNA that served as material.

The CDR3 is 15 residues long. Germline trimming cut 2 bases from V and 3 bases from J; bases unmatched to any gene: 10. Germline loops: CDR1 GTSNPN, CDR2 SVGIG (reference sequence). In the original workflow: Nucleated cell number was recorded as an estimate derived from reference gene primer amplification. Sequencing was performed with immunoSEQ multiplex PCR; in TCRdb, only in-frame clones are kept and a portion is missing. D and trimming were read from the DNA, whereas the V and J calls and clone size are those reported in that table. Here the sample spans a few hundred thousand clones, around 81% being singletons.

V is TRBV30 and J is TRBJ2-7; 7 nucleotides align to TRBD1. This clonotype was sampled from a woman aged 30 to 39 who had recovered from COVID-19. Material for sequencing was peripheral blood. The CDR3 coding sequence is TGTGCCTGGAGTCTTGGGACAGCCGACCACTACGAGCAGTACTTC. It specifies CAWSLGTADHYEQYF.